A single sample is the source of the 21 T cell receptor beta chains below, sequenced in a study of T cells in Graves' hyperthyroidism and ophthalmopathy. RNA transcripts served as the template for amplifying TCR beta CDR3 regions. In the first-round RT-PCR of the TCR CDR3, the HTBI primer set was used. From the multiplex PCR reads, TCRdb called clonotypes with MiXCR, one entry per CDR3 protein. The data show 470,000 or so distinct CDR3 sequences, around 21% seen once. Material for sequencing was blood. These receptor sequences come from a man younger than 35 with Graves' hyperthyroidism.

V and J are TRBV5-1 and TRBJ2-7; the match to TRBD1 covers 9 bases. Per germline, CDR1 SGHRS and CDR2 YFSETQ. There are 15 residues in the CDR3. Germline trimming cut 3 bases from V and 6 bases from J; bases unmatched to any gene: 10. The CDR3 sequence: CASSSRGTGSGEQYF. In DNA form, the CDR3 reads TGCGCCAGCAGCTCCCGGGGGACAGGGTCGGGCGAGCAGTACTTC. Filled out from reference TRBV5-1 and TRBJ2-7, the complete variable domain reads KAGVTQTPRYLIKTRGQQVTLSCSPISGHRSVSWYQQTPGQGLQFLFEYFSETQRNKGNFPGRFSGRQFSNSRSEMNVSTLELGDSALYLCASSSRGTGSGEQYFGPGTRLTVT.

This clonotype was seen once. V is TRBV7-9 and J is TRBJ1-2; 7 positions agree with TRBD1. J lost 13 bases, V lost 7 bases, and 15 bases had no gene match. Germline-derived CDR1 and CDR2 are SEHNR and FQNEAQ (reference sequence). The CDR3 is 13 amino acids. The CDR3: CASNKQGNLATTF. The CDR3 DNA sequence: TGTGCCAGCAACAAACAGGGGAACCTGGCTACCACCTTC.

This clonotype has a count of ten or more. This sequence joins TRBV6-1 and TRBJ1-5; no clear D. V was trimmed by 7 bases and J by 2 bases, leaving 18 bases between them. This CDR3 has 16 amino acids. Per germline, CDR1 MNHNS and CDR2 SASEGT. The CDR3 nucleotides are TGTGCCAGCACCGGGGAGGCAGGTTTACGCAATCAGCCCCAGCATTTT. The encoded protein is CASTGEAGLRNQPQHF.

This clonotype was counted only a few times. The V and J genes are TRBV5-1 and TRBJ2-5; 12 nucleotides align to TRBD2. Germline-derived CDR1 and CDR2 are SGHRS and YFSETQ. CDR3 length: 19 residues. The junction had 12 bases not matched to a gene; V was cut back by 3 bases and J by 0 bases. This chain's CDR3 is CASSSWTSGEAFNQETQYF. Written as DNA, the CDR3 is TGCGCCAGCAGCTCCTGGACTAGCGGGGAGGCGTTCAACCAAGAGACCCAGTACTTC.

In its sample, this clonotype was seen many times. The rearrangement uses TRBV25-1 and TRBJ1-1, with unresolved D. Trimming left V 5 bases short and J 0 bases short, with 10 bases between. The V gene's germline CDR1 is MGHDK and CDR2 SYGVNS. This CDR3 comprises 14 residues. In DNA, the CDR3 is TGTGCCAGCAGTAGCCGACGGCTGAACACTGAAGCTTTCTTT. Translation gives CASSSRRLNTEAFF.

The table lists this clonotype with a few counts. The genes are TRBV12-3 or TRBV12-4 and TRBJ1-1; D is unclear. The CDR3 has 11 amino acids. V was trimmed by 8 bases and J by 3 bases, leaving 7 bases between them. For the CDR3, the DNA is TGTGCCAGCGGTGTATACACTGAAGCTTTCTTT. It is translated as CASGVYTEAFF.

This clonotype came up a few times. This chain links TRBV13 with TRBJ1-3; D is undetermined. The CDR3 sequence is 14 residues long. Germline CDR1 is PRHDT and CDR2 is FYEKMQ (reference sequence). V shed 0 bases and J shed 2 bases, with 5 bases lying between them. The CDR3: CASSLGVAGNTIYF. The CDR3 DNA follows: TGTGCCAGCAGCTTAGGGGTGGCTGGAAACACCATATATTTT. Full variable domain (remainder filled in from reference TRBV13 and TRBJ1-3): AAGVIQSPRHLIKEKRETATLKCYPIPRHDTVYWYQQGPGQDPQFLISFYEKMQSDKGSIPDRFSAQQFSDYHSELNMSSLELGDSALYFCASSLGVAGNTIYFGEGSWLTVV.

This clonotype was seen repeatedly, ten times or more. The chain couples TRBV12-3 or TRBV12-4 to TRBJ2-7; tentative D call: TRBD2 (5 bases). CDR3 length: 15 amino acids. Trimming took 3 bases from V and 0 from J, leaving 12 bases between them. CDR3 sequence: CASSLGGGLSYEQYF. Here the CDR3 DNA reads TGTGCCAGCAGTTTGGGTGGCGGGCTCTCCTACGAGCAGTACTTC.

This clonotype was detected ten times or more. The J gene is TRBJ1-3, the V gene TRBV28; D gene unclear. The V end was cut by 2 bases, the J end by 0 bases, with 8 bases between. The CDR3 is made up of 15 amino acids. Germline V gene lookup returns CDR1 MDHEN and CDR2 SYDVKM. CDR3 protein: CASSLERSSGNTIYF. Here the CDR3 DNA reads TGTGCCAGCAGTTTAGAACGGAGCTCTGGAAACACCATATATTTT. Looking up the rest from reference TRBV28 and TRBJ1-3 gives the full variable domain: DVKVTQSSRYLVKRTGEKVFLECVQDMDHENMFWYRQDPGLGLRLIYFSYDVKMKEKGDIPEGYSVSREKKERFSLILESASTNQTSMYLCASSLERSSGNTIYFGEGSWLTVV.

This clonotype was observed many times. V gene TRBV11-2 combines with J gene TRBJ2-7; 9 nucleotides match TRBD1. The CDR3 covers 13 residues. Trimming removed 6 bases from V and 5 bases from J; junction bases left unmatched: 5. Germline V gene sequence: CDR1 SGHAT, CDR2 FQNNGV. The CDR3 nucleotides are TGTGCCAGCAGAAAAAGGACAGGGGACGAGCAGTACTTC. Translating it yields CASRKRTGDEQYF.

The chain links TRBV12-3 or TRBV12-4 to TRBJ1-1; D possibly corresponds to TRBD1 (5 bases). The CDR3 sequence is 14 residues long. The ends were cut back, 10 bases at V and 1 base at J, with 16 bases in the middle. DNA of the CDR3: TGTGCCACCCGACTTGGAGGGGAGAACACTGAAGCTTTCTTT. Translation: CATRLGGENTEAFF.

This chain links TRBV7-2 with TRBJ1-5; maybe TRBD1 (5 bases). V shed 6 bases and J shed 5 bases, with 14 bases lying between them. The CDR3 length is 14 residues. The germline V gene has CDR1 SGHTA and CDR2 FQGNSA. CDR3: CASSERGADQPQHF. In nucleotides, the CDR3 is TGTGCCAGCAGTGAAAGAGGGGCGGATCAGCCCCAGCATTTT.

In its sample, this clonotype was seen many times. This sequence joins TRBV12-3 or TRBV12-4 and TRBJ2-2; D unresolved. CDR3 length equals 12 residues. The V and J ends lost 3 bases and 6 bases respectively, with 5 bases between them. The CDR3 protein is CASSFNPGELFF. Written as DNA, the CDR3 is TGTGCCAGCAGTTTTAATCCCGGGGAGCTGTTTTTT.

Regarding this clonotype: Just one base apart from a much larger clone, this may be a read error. V and J are TRBV6-1 and TRBJ2-7, with unresolved D. Germline assignment: CDR1 MNHNS and CDR2 SASEGT. The CDR3 totals 12 residues. V lost 1 base to trimming and J lost 4 bases, with 5 bases between them. The CDR3 DNA follows: TGTGCCAGCAGTGAAGAAAGGTACGAGCAGTACTTC. It is translated as CASSEERYEQYF.

Remarks on this clonotype: Just one base apart from a much larger clone, this may be a read error. The chain carries TRBV6-1 and TRBJ2-5; 9 nucleotides match TRBD1. There are 16 residues in the CDR3. CDR1 and CDR2 from the germline V gene are MNHNS and SASEGT. The CDR3 DNA follows: TGTGTCAGCAACCTCATACAGGGGGCGCTGGGGGAGACCCAGTACTTC. It encodes CVSNLIQGALGETQYF.

This clonotype was counted ten times or more. The chain couples TRBV27 to TRBJ2-2; 10 nucleotides agree with TRBD1. The germline gives CDR1 MNHEY, CDR2 SMNVEV (reference sequence). CDR3 length: 14 amino acids. The trim removed 11 bases at V and 6 bases at J, leaving 9 bases unmatched. The DNA of the CDR3 is TGTGCCTCCCGCGCGGACAGGGGGGCCGGGGAGCTGTTTTTT. Encoded protein: CASRADRGAGELFF.

The V and J genes are TRBV7-2 and TRBJ1-2; the D is unclear. The CDR3 runs 13 residues. Trimming removed 1 base from V and 5 bases from J, with 8 bases in between. The germline V gene encodes CDR1 SGHTA and CDR2 FQGNSA. As DNA, the CDR3 is TGTGCCAGCAGCTTAGAGGGTATTTATGGCTACACCTTC. Translating it yields CASSLEGIYGYTF.

The chain carries TRBV15 and TRBJ2-2, with 9 bases that match TRBD2. Losses at the gene ends were 6 bases for V and 2 bases for J; bases not matched to a gene: 4. Germline CDR1 is LNHNV and CDR2 is YYDKDF (reference sequence). The CDR3 sequence is 15 residues long. CDR3: CATSPRGGNTGELFF. The CDR3 bases are TGTGCCACCAGTCCGCGGGGGGGCAACACCGGGGAGCTGTTTTTT.

The CDR3 loop is CASSPPYETQYF. CDR3 bases: TGTGCCAGCAGCCCTCCGTACGAGACCCAGTACTTC. The rearrangement uses TRBV6-2 or TRBV6-3 and TRBJ2-5; no definite D call. Deletions cut 6 bases from V and 5 bases from J, with 10 bases between. Germline lookup yields CDR1 MNHEY and CDR2 SVGEGT. CDR3 length equals 12 residues.

This chain uses TRBV12-3 or TRBV12-4 with TRBJ1-3, with D maybe TRBD1 (6 bases). CDR3 length: 15 residues. V gave up 4 bases and J gave up 0 bases, with 10 bases separating them. The CDR3 DNA reads as TGTGCCAGCAGTTCGAGGGGGTACTCTGGAAACACCATATATTTT. Translating gives CASSSRGYSGNTIYF.

This clonotype was detected many times. The rearrangement links TRBV7-8 to TRBJ2-5; the D is unclear. Per the germline V gene, CDR1 is SGHVS and CDR2 is FQNEAQ. Between the trimmed V and J ends, which lost 5 bases and 5 bases, there was a span of 9 bases. This CDR3 is 12 amino acids long. This chain's CDR3 is CASSDQGETQYF. CDR3 nucleotides: TGTGCCAGCAGCGATCAAGGGGAGACCCAGTACTTC.